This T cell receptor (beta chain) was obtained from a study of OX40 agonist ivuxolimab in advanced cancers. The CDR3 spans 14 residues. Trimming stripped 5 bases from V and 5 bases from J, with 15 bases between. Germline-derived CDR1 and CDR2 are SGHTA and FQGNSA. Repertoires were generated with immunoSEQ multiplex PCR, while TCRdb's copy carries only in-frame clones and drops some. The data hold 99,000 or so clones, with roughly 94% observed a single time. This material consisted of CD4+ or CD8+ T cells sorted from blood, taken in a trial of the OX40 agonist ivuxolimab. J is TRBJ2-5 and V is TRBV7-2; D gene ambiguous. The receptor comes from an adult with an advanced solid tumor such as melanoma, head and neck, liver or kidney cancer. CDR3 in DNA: TGTGCCAGCAGCCCCCCATGGGGATCTGAGACCCAGTACTTC. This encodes CASSPPWGSETQYF.